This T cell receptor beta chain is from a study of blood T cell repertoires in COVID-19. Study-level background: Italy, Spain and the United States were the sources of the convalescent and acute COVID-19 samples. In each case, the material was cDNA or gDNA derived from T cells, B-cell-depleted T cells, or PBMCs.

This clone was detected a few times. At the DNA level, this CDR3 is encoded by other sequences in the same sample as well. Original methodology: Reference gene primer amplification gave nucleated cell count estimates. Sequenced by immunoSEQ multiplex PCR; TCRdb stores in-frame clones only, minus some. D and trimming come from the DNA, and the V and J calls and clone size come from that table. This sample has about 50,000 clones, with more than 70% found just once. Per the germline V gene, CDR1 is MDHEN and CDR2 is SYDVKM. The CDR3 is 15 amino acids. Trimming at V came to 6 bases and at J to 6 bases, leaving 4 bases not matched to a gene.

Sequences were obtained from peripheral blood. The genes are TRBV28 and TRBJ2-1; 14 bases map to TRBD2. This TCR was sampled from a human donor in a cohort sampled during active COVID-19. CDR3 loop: CASSLGTSGSNEQFF. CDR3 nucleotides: TGTGCCAGCAGCCTAGGGACTAGCGGGAGCAATGAGCAGTTCTTC. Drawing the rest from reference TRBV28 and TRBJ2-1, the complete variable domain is DVKVTQSSRYLVKRTGEKVFLECVQDMDHENMFWYRQDPGLGLRLIYFSYDVKMKEKGDIPEGYSVSREKKERFSLILESASTNQTSMYLCASSLGTSGSNEQFFGPGTRLTVL.